Listed below are T cell receptor beta chains from one sample, sequenced in a study of shared T cell receptors in the human thymus. The protocol was immunoSEQ multiplex PCR, while the TCRdb copy is restricted to in-frame clones and leaves out a portion. The sample has some 660,000 clones, over 75% seen once; the top ten hold roughly 0.0087%. The same data also contributed to another study, on human thymus T cells.

Input material: thymocytes. These TCRs come from a boy less than two years old with a congenital heart defect. CDR3s include the opening cysteine and the closing phenylalanine or tryptophan.

TRBV28	CASSLTSTGANQPQHF
TRBV15	CATSRTRGQGVKDGYTF
TRBV29-1	CSVEDRGSLLSYNEQFF
TRBV7-9	CASSTHRGWTGELFF
TRBV4-1	CASSQEKTGLRGGYTF
TRBV7-6	CASSLGPLRSYEQYF
TRBV9	CASSVRESYNEQFF
TRBV29-1	CSAREGGSEANQPQHF
TRBV28	CASSLPQATTDSSGNTIYF
TRBV5-6	CASSTATENTGELFF
TRBV30	CAWSDHPRTSGRKTYNEQFF
TRBV2	CASRLTGTDNEKLFF
TRBV7-2	CASTPIGLAGTYNEQFF
TRBV14	CASSQGRRDTEAFF
TRBV30	CAWSMTGASYNSPLHF
TRBV6-5	CASRTIAGPYNEQFF
TRBV4-3	CASSQVGSLVGPDTQYF
TRBV15	CATSRDSGLHGLATDTQYF
TRBV9	CASSVETGSSYNEQFF
TRBV5-1	CASSYDRLGLFF
TRBV14	CASSRLANTYEQYF
TRBV15	CATSKTGTSGSLRQETQYF
TRBV19	CASSHRDIKQFF
TRBV28	CASSLEGGDYGYTF
TRBV5-1	CASSLTGGPRLAGGGYNEQFF
TRBV27	CASGGQTDTQYF
TRBV5-6	CASSLDRTGELFF
TRBV5-6	CASSLDPGQPNTEAFF
TRBV28	CASSFGRGEKLFF
TRBV10-3	CAISAAVYTIYNEQFF
TRBV4-3	CASSQKGGYTDTQYF
TRBV6-1	CASSAPTDYMNTEAFF
TRBV6-5	CASSKHRYTEAFF
TRBV4-3	CASSPTGYTEAFF
TRBV6-6	CASSPTVLALNEQFF
TRBV28	CASLSQTGDERYTEAFF
TRBV25-1	CASSEYASGETQYF
TRBV6-5	CASSYSDRGSYEQYF
TRBV4-3	CASSPDRGALSYNSPLHF
TRBV15	CATGGRVPPFLVYEQYF
TRBV28	CASSPTSPTMNTEAFF
TRBV5-1	CASSRLAGGLDTQYF
TRBV12-5	CASGLDRYNEQFF
TRBV6-1	CASRAGPEAFF
TRBV18	CASSPDRTYSNQPQHF
TRBV28	CASSPRTGRFGYTF
TRBV6-6	CASSYNYNQPQHF
TRBV4-1	CASSSSPPSGEGTDTQYF
TRBV5-1	CASSAYRGTGDTQYF
TRBV27	CASSRFSSGEGETQYF
TRBV6-5	CASSYEGATEAFF
TRBV10-2	CASRDRRETQYF
TRBV15	CATSKEENGILTDTQYF
TRBV7-9	CASSPHGGAHSYEQYF
TRBV6-1	CASSALTGSSYNEQFF